The T cell receptor beta chain under discussion was sequenced for a study of glioma-infiltrating T cells. Per germline, CDR1 MNHEY and CDR2 SMNVEV (reference sequence). The CDR3 has 16 amino acids. V trimming: 6 bases; J trimming: 2 bases; junction bases outside the gene matches: 9. TCR alpha and beta CDR3 regions were amplified from RNA using iRepertoire nested multiplex PCR. Each CDR3 protein is one row after TCRdb ran MiXCR on the multiplex PCR reads. The sample records around 99,000 distinct CDR3 sequences, less than 30% being singletons. There are many counts of this clonotype. This receptor was obtained from a human donor with low-grade glioma or glioblastoma, undergoing nonglioma brain surgery, or in good health (not recorded which). Source material: glioma tissue, nonneoplastic brain tissue, or PBMCs (not recorded which). The genes are TRBV27 and TRBJ1-1, with TRBD1 matching over 10 bases. DNA of the CDR3: TGTGCCAGCAGCGTCCGGGACAGGGGATATAACACTGAAGCTTTCTTT. This gives the protein CASSVRDRGYNTEAFF.